One and the same sample provided the 5 T cell receptor beta chains below, sequenced in a study of T cells after yellow fever vaccination. TCRdb redid the calling of the 5' RACE reads with MiXCR, one entry per CDR3 protein. The data contain roughly 330,000 distinct CDR3 sequences, 6.8% of them singletons. Here the sequenced sample was PBMCs, taken roughly 47 days after the first yellow fever vaccination. These receptors were collected from a man aged 18 to 30 who received the YFV17D yellow fever vaccine.

This clonotype appeared a few times. One end of the junction is discordant with germline, which a read error may explain. This chain links TRBV20-1 with TRBJ2-1; 10 bases map to TRBD1. Germline loops: CDR1 DFQATT, CDR2 SNEGSKA (reference sequence). The CDR3 covers 16 residues. The CDR3 nucleotides read TGCTGTGCTAGAGGGGGGACAGGGGCCCCAATCAATGAGCAGTTCTTC. Translation: CCARGGTGAPINEQFF.

The chain employs TRBV5-4 and TRBJ1-1; 9 positions agree with TRBD1. Germline V CDR1 and CDR2: SGHNT, YYREEE (reference sequence). This CDR3 spans 15 amino acids. After removal of 3 bases from V and 1 base from J, the junction contained 4 bases not matched to a gene. The CDR3 DNA follows: TGTGCCAGCAGCTCTCGACAGGGGGAGAACACTGAAGCTTTCTTT. This codes for CASSSRQGENTEAFF.

Many counts were recorded for this clonotype. The chain combines TRBV29-1 with TRBJ1-1; no reliable D call. V was trimmed by 6 bases and J by 1 base, leaving 9 bases between them. The CDR3 extends over 12 amino acids. Germline V gene data show CDR1 as SQVTM and CDR2 as ANQGSEA. CDR3 protein: CSVQDGNTEAFF. The CDR3, as DNA: TGCAGCGTCCAGGACGGGAACACTGAAGCTTTCTTT.

This clonotype appeared many times. The chain recombines TRBV7-2 with TRBJ2-3; D is unclear. The CDR3 is 13 amino acids. V lost 4 bases and J 5 bases, leaving 10 bases between the germline ends. CDR1 is SGHTA, CDR2 FQGNSA, per germline. The CDR3 DNA reads TGTGCCAGCAGCTCCTCTCGGCAAGATACGCAGTATTTT. It encodes CASSSSRQDTQYF.

In regard to this clonotype: A junction boundary mismatches the germline segment, possibly from a read error. The genes are TRBV6-2 or TRBV6-3 and TRBJ2-3, with unresolved D. The CDR3 loop spans 17 amino acids. In germline, CDR1 is MNHEY, CDR2 SVGEGT. CDR3 coding DNA: TGTGCCAGCAAGCCCTCAGCGTCAAGGGTACTCACATATACGCAGTATTTT. It is translated as CASKPSASRVLTYTQYF.